Sequencing of this T cell receptor beta chain was carried out in a study of cytotoxic CD8 clonotypes in ibrutinib-treated CLL. Some clones are missing from TCRdb's copy, which holds only in-frame ones; the method was immunoSEQ multiplex PCR. The sample has more than 110,000 clones, about 75% seen once; the top ten hold approximately 5.1%. This clone showed up just a few times. Germline CDR1 SGHRS, CDR2 YFSETQ. The CDR3 length is 13 residues. V was cut by 1 base and J by 8 bases, with 7 bases left in between. The rearrangement joins TRBV5-1 to TRBJ1-6, with D hard to call. The source is a human donor with chronic lymphocytic leukemia. The sequences come from PBMCs, collected after 24 months of ibrutinib treatment. The CDR3 DNA reads as TGCGCCAGCAGCTTGTTCCGTGATTCACCCCTCCACTTT. This sequence encodes CASSLFRDSPLHF.